Below, one T cell receptor (beta chain) is given with its context. Sequencing relied on a cDNA template that was reverse transcribed from extracted RNA. TCRdb's copy holds only in-frame clones and misses some; the assay was immunoSEQ multiplex PCR. Of 150,000 or so clones listed, approximately 65% were seen once; the top ten hold around 0.91%. The data originate from a study of CD8+ T cells in alopecia areata. Study background: At a dose of 5 to 10 mg twice daily, oral tofacitinib was given to treated patients. Scoring of treated patients' severity used the percentage of affected scalp area.

This sample's treatment: oral pan-JAK inhibitor, 5-10 mg twice daily. The TCR comes from a human donor with alopecia areata. This material consisted of CD4+ T cells sorted from blood, taken at week 4, from a patient treated with tofacitinib.

The CDR3 DNA is TGTGCCAGCAGCGTACGACGGGGCGACTATGGCTACACCTTC. This sequence encodes CASSVRRGDYGYTF. V usage is TRBV7-2 and J usage is TRBJ1-2, with D maybe TRBD1 (5 bases). The length of the CDR3 is 14 residues. Germline CDR1 is SGHTA and CDR2 is FQGNSA. V lost 5 bases, J lost 3 bases, and 13 bases lay in between.